This TCR beta chain stems from a study of blood T cell repertoires in COVID-19 (TCRdb year 2020). Concerning the study at large: Collaborator samples came from the United States, Italy and Spain and covered acute and convalescent phases of COVID-19. Deeply sampled blood TCRbeta repertoires from subjects exposed to, actively infected with, or recovered from COVID-19 were included in the dataset. The repertoires were released in a freely available public database meant as a resource for research on the immune response to SARS-CoV-2. A de-identified subject ID, COVID-19 status, age in years and sex were almost always included in the sample metadata. The samples were drawn from the first 160 participants of the ongoing ImmuneRACE study and from 950 to 1,500 subjects provided by 6 global collaborators. Where available, HLA class I and class II types were taken from metadata supplied by the sample provider and were not determined by assay-based typing. The material from the prospective study consisted of cDNA or gDNA derived from T cells, B-cell-depleted T cells, or PBMCs. General study outcomes and caveats: How much clinical and demographic metadata was included differed by source and by participant, and the metadata was provided uncurated.

Notes on this clone: What this receptor recognizes is not known. No base qualities exist here, and no much larger clone lies one base off it.

CDR1 and CDR2 were assigned from the germline V gene as LGHNA and YSLEER. CDR3 length: 17 amino acids, cysteine to phenylalanine. The read is trimmed to its CDR3 DNA, 51 bases read in frame from base 1. V sheds 1 base and J sheds 0 bases, leaving 13 bases between their ends. Collaborating institutions collected whole blood in K2EDTA tubes following their own protocols. For TCRbeta analysis, collaborator samples were shipped as frozen whole blood, as isolated PBMCs, or as DNA extracted from either sample type. TCRbeta CDR3 regions were amplified from genomic DNA by means of the immunoSEQ Assay, a bias-controlled multiplex PCR. In the source study's methods: Nucleated cell counts per sample were estimated from amplification of reference gene primers within the assay. Sequence reads were collapsed and filtered to measure the absolute abundance of every unique TCRbeta CDR3 rearrangement. For each sample, productive Simpson clonality was calculated by taking the square root of Simpson's diversity index across productive rearrangements. This immuneACCESS table, as held by TCRdb, lists in-frame sequences with V and J called but not all clones. Of the missing ones, under half trace to an unresolved V gene in checked studies; the others have no known cause. V, J and clone size reflect that table, while D and trimming were determined from the DNA. For this sample there are approximately 340,000 clones; about 86% appear just once. The top ten hold almost 3% of the sample.

The sample taken for sequencing was peripheral blood. Recombination linked TRBV4-3 to TRBJ1-3; no D gene call is confident. The TCR sequence derives from a man under 40 with active or convalescent COVID-19. The DNA reads as follows: TGCGCCAGCAGCCAAGTTCCCGCCAGATACTCTGGAAACACCATATATTTT. This codes for CASSQVPARYSGNTIYF.